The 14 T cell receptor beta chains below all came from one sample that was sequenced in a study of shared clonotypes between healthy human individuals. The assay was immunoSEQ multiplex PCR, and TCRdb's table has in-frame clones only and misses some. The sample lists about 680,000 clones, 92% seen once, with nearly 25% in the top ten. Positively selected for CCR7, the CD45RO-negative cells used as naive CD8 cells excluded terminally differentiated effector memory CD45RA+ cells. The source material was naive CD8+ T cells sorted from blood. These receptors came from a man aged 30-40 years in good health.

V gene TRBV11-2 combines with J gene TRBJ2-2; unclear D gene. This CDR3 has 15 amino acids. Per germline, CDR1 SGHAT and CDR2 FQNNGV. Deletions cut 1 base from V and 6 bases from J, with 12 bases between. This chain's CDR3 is CASSLGRTRAGELFF. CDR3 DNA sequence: TGTGCCAGCAGCTTAGGTCGGACCCGGGCCGGGGAGCTGTTTTTT.

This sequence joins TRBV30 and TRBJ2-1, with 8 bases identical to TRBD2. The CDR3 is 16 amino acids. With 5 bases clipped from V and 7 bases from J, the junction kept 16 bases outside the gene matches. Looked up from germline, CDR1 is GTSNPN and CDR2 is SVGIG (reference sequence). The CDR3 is CAWVPQESGSGNEQFF. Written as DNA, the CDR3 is TGTGCCTGGGTCCCCCAGGAGAGCGGGAGCGGTAATGAGCAGTTCTTC.

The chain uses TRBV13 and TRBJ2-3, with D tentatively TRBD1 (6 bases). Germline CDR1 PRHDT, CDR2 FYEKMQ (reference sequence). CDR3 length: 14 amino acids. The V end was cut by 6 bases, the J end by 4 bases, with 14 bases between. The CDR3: CASSFSRTADTQYF. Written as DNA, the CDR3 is TGTGCCAGCAGTTTCAGCAGGACAGCAGATACGCAGTATTTT.

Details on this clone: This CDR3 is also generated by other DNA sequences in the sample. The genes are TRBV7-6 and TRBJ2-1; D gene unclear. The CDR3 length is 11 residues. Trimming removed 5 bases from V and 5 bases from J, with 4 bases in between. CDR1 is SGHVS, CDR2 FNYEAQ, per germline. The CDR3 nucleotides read TGTGCCAGCAGCCTAAACAATGAGCAGTTCTTC. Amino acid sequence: CASSLNNEQFF.

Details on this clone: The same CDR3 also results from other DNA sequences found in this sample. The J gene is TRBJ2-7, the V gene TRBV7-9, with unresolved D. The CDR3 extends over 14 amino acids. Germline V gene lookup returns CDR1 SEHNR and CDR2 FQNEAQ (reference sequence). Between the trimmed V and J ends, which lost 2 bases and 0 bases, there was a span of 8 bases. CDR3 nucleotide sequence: TGTGCCAGCAGCTTAACGGAGAGCTCCTACGAGCAGTACTTC. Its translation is CASSLTESSYEQYF.

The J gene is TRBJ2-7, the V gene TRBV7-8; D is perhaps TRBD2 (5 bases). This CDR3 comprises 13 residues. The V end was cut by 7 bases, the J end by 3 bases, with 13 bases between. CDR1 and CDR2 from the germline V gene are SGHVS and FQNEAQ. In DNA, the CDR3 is TGTGCCAGCACCCCCGGGGAGCACTACGAGCAGTACTTC. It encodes CASTPGEHYEQYF.

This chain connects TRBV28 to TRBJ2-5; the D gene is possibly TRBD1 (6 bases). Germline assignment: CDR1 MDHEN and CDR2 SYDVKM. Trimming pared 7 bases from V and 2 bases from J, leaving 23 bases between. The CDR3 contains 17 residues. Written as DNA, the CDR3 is TGTGCCAGCATATCAGCCAACAGGGACGTTCGTCAAGAGACCCAGTACTTC. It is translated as CASISANRDVRQETQYF.

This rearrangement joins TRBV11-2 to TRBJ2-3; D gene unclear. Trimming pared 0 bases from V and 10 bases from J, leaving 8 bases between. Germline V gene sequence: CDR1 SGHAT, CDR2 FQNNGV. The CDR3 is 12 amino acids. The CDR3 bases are TGTGCCAGCAGCTTAGACGCCGCTTCGCAGTATTTT. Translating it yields CASSLDAASQYF.

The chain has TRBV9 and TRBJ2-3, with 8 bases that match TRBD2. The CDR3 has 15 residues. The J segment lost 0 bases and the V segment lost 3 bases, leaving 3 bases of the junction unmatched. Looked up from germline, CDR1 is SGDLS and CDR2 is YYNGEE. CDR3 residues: CASSGTSLSTDTQYF. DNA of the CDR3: TGTGCCAGCAGCGGGACTAGCCTTAGCACAGATACGCAGTATTTT.

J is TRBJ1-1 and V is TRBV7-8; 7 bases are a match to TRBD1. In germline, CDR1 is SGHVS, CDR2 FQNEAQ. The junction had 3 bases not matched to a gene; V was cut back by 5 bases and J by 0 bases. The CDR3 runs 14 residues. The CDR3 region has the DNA TGTGCCAGCAGCACGGGACAGTTGAACACTGAAGCTTTCTTT. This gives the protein CASSTGQLNTEAFF. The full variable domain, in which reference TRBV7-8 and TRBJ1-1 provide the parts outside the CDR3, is GAGVSQSPRYKVAKRGQDVALRCDPISGHVSLFWYQQALGQGPEFLTYFQNEAQLDKSGLPSDRFFAERPEGSVSTLKIQRTQQEDSAVYLCASSTGQLNTEAFFGQGTRLTVV.

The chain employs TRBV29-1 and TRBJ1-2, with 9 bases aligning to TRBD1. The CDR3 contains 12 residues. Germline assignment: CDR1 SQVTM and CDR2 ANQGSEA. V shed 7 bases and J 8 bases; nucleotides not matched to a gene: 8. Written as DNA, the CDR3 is TGCAGCGCCGTTACAGGGGGCGTAGGCTACACCTTC. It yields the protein CSAVTGGVGYTF.

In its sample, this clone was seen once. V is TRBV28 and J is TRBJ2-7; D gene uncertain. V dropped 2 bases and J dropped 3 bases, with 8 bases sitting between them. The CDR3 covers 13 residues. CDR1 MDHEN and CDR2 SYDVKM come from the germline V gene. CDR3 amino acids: CASSLLRYYEQYF. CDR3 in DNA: TGTGCCAGCAGTTTACTCAGATACTACGAGCAGTACTTC.

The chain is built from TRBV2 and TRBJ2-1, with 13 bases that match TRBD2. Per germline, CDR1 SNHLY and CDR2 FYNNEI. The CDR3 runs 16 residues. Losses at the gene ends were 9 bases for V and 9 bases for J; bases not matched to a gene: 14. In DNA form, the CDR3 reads TGTGCCAGAAGGACTAGCGGGAGCCCCGGGAGGGGTGAGCAGTTCTTC. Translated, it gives CARRTSGSPGRGEQFF.

The CDR3 sequence: CASSPPGWVGPDEQYF. DNA of the CDR3: TGTGCCAGCTCACCGCCAGGCTGGGTGGGGCCTGACGAGCAGTACTTC. The chain has TRBV18 and TRBJ2-7; D is perhaps TRBD1 (5 bases). CDR1 and CDR2 (germline): KGHSH, LQKENI. This CDR3 contains 16 residues. Trimming stripped 3 bases from V and 5 bases from J, with 20 bases between.